Below, 17 T cell receptor beta chains from the same sample are listed, as sequenced in a study of CD8+CD57+ T cells in acquired aplastic anemia. CD8+CD57+ cell expansion, shown by flow cytometry, had occurred in the patients selected for sequencing. The template used for profiling TCR beta VDJ and CDR3 was genomic DNA. TCRdb processed the reads anew with MiXCR; each CDR3 protein has one entry. In the table there are a few hundred thousand distinct CDR3 sequences, 25% to 40% of which are singletons. The sequencing sample was made of sorted CD4+, CD8+, or CD8+CD57+ T cells (not recorded which) from PBMCs. The receptors originated from a human donor with aplastic anemia.

The V call is TRBV7-9, the J call TRBJ2-1, with unresolved D. Per the germline V gene, CDR1 is SEHNR and CDR2 is FQNEAQ (reference sequence). This CDR3 comprises 12 residues. V was clipped by 5 bases and J by 5 bases, with 7 bases between them. This CDR3 is CASSPVDNEQFF. Here the CDR3 DNA reads TGTGCCAGCAGCCCGGTGGACAATGAGCAGTTCTTC.

This clonotype came up many times. The V and J genes are TRBV2 and TRBJ2-5; perhaps TRBD1 as D (6 bases). CDR1 is SNHLY, CDR2 FYNNEI, per germline. V was pared by 0 bases and J by 1 base, with 9 bases between. This CDR3 contains 15 residues. DNA of the CDR3: TGTGCCAGCAGTGAAGCGCTGACAGGCCAAGAGACCCAGTACTTC. Translated: CASSEALTGQETQYF. Together with reference TRBV2 and TRBJ2-5, the CDR3 gives the full variable domain: EPEVTQTPSHQVTQMGQEVILRCVPISNHLYFYWYRQILGQKVEFLVSFYNNEISEKSEIFDDQFSVERPDGSNFTLKIRSTKLEDSAMYFCASSEALTGQETQYFGPGTRLLVL.

V and J are TRBV9 and TRBJ1-4; 9 bases are a match to TRBD1. V trimming: 0 bases; J trimming: 7 bases; junction bases outside the gene matches: 4. The CDR3 sequence is 15 residues long. Germline V gene lookup returns CDR1 SGDLS and CDR2 YYNGEE. The CDR3 is CASSVALGQGEKLFF. DNA for the CDR3: TGTGCCAGCAGCGTAGCTTTGGGACAGGGTGAAAAACTGTTTTTT. The full variable domain, rest sourced from reference TRBV9 and TRBJ1-4, is DSGVTQTPKHLITATGQRVTLRCSPRSGDLSVYWYQQSLDQGLQFLIQYYNGEERAKGNILERFSAQQFPDLHSELNLSSLELGDSALYFCASSVALGQGEKLFFGSGTQLSVL.

There are a few counts of this clonotype. J is TRBJ2-1 and V is TRBV20-1; D is possibly TRBD2 (5 bases). CDR3 length equals 15 residues. Trimming took 4 bases from V and 5 from J, leaving 18 bases between them. Per the germline V gene, CDR1 is DFQATT and CDR2 is SNEGSKA (reference sequence). In DNA form, the CDR3 reads TGCAGTGCTACAGAAGGGAACGGGAATAACAATGAGCAGTTCTTC. The encoded protein is CSATEGNGNNNEQFF.

This clonotype was observed a handful of times. The chain carries TRBV6-1 and TRBJ1-2; D call uncertain. Germline V gene lookup returns CDR1 MNHNS and CDR2 SASEGT. This CDR3 spans 14 amino acids. Trimming pared 4 bases from V and 0 bases from J, leaving 9 bases between. The CDR3 is CASSVSASNYGYTF. The CDR3 coding sequence is TGTGCCAGCAGTGTGTCAGCCTCTAACTATGGCTACACCTTC.

The V and J genes are TRBV12-3 or TRBV12-4 and TRBJ1-1, with 8 bases lining up with TRBD1. V lost 4 bases and J lost 7; bases outside the gene matches: 5. This CDR3 region has 13 residues. CDR3 amino acids: CASSYAGGIEAFF. CDR3 coding DNA: TGTGCCAGCAGTTATGCAGGGGGCATTGAAGCTTTCTTT.

This clonotype was seen many times. The gene calls are TRBV11-2 and TRBJ2-7, with D possibly matching TRBD2 (7 bases). V shed 3 bases and J shed 2 bases, with 14 bases lying between them. Germline-derived CDR1 and CDR2 are SGHAT and FQNNGV. The CDR3 extends over 15 amino acids. The CDR3: CASSLRGGLTYEQYF. The CDR3 nucleotides are TGTGCCAGCAGCTTGAGGGGGGGACTTACCTACGAGCAGTACTTC.

Ten or more counts support this clonotype. The chain combines TRBV24-1 with TRBJ2-2; D remains ambiguous. The V gene lost 9 bases and the J gene lost 2 bases, with 6 bases spanning the gap. The CDR3 has 12 amino acids. CDR1 KGHDR and CDR2 SFDVKD come from the germline V gene. In nucleotides, the CDR3 is TGTGCCACCGGGAAAAACACCGGGGAGCTGTTTTTT. It codes for CATGKNTGELFF.

A note on this clonotype: A junction end diverges from the germline sequence, so it may reflect a read error. V usage is TRBV10-3 and J usage is TRBJ1-3, with a tentative D call TRBD1 (5 bases). CDR1 is ENHRY, CDR2 SYGVKD, per germline. The CDR3 runs 17 residues. CDR3 DNA: TGTGCCATCAGTGAGGCCGGGGACGGAAAGTCTGGAAGCACCATATATTTT. Its translation: CAISEAGDGKSGSTIYF.

About this clonotype itself: A read error may produce the germline difference seen at one junction end. CDR3 loop: CASSRLMGRVEQCF. In DNA, the CDR3 is TGTGCCAGTAGTCGGCTAATGGGACGGGTCGAGCAGTGCTTC. The chain joins TRBV19 to TRBJ2-7; the D call may be TRBD1 or TRBD2 (5 bases each). From germline, CDR1 is LNHDA and CDR2 SQIVND (reference sequence). The CDR3 extends over 14 amino acids. The whole variable domain, remainder taken from reference TRBV19 and TRBJ2-7, is DGGITQSPKYLFRKEGQNVTLSCEQNLNHDAMYWYRQDPGQGLRLIYYSQIVNDFQKGDIAEGYSVSREKKESFPLTVTSAQKNPTAFYLCASSRLMGRVEQCFGPGTRLTVT.

Comment on this clonotype: Being one base from a much bigger clone, this may be a read error. This chain links TRBV19 with TRBJ1-4; 7 bases match TRBD1. CDR1 and CDR2 (germline): LNHDA, SQIVND (reference sequence). The CDR3 is 14 residues long. CDR3 residues: CASSTGQPNERLFF. In nucleotides, the CDR3 is TGTGCCAGTAGTACGGGACAGCCGAATGAAAGACTGTTTTTT.

The gene calls are TRBV2 and TRBJ2-5, with D possibly being TRBD1 or TRBD2 (5 bases each). V was cut by 5 bases and J by 7 bases, with 14 bases left in between. Germline CDR1 reads SNHLY; CDR2 reads FYNNEI. The CDR3 loop spans 13 amino acids. CDR3 sequence reads: CASSYGVGGTQYF. The CDR3 nucleotides read TGTGCCAGCAGTTACGGGGTTGGGGGGACCCAGTACTTC. Full variable domain (missing parts from reference TRBV2 and TRBJ2-5): EPEVTQTPSHQVTQMGQEVILRCVPISNHLYFYWYRQILGQKVEFLVSFYNNEISEKSEIFDDQFSVERPDGSNFTLKIRSTKLEDSAMYFCASSYGVGGTQYFGPGTRLLVL.

There are a few counts of this clonotype. The CDR3 spells CSVYSSGGTGELFF. CDR3 in DNA: TGCAGCGTTTATTCCAGCGGGGGCACCGGGGAGCTGTTTTTT. The chain carries TRBV29-1 and TRBJ2-2; 8 nucleotides agree with TRBD2. J gave up 4 bases and V 5 bases, and 6 bases lay outside the gene matches. CDR3 size: 14 residues. Germline-derived CDR1 and CDR2 are SQVTM and ANQGSEA.

On this clonotype itself: A much larger clonotype is one base distant, so this may be a read error. V and J are TRBV19 and TRBJ2-5; TRBD2 might be the D (5 bases). The length of the CDR3 is 13 residues. The germline CDR1 and CDR2 sequences are LNHDA and SQIVND (reference sequence). V lost 2 bases and J 7 bases, leaving 11 bases between the germline ends. The DNA for the CDR3 is TGTGCCAGTAGTATAACTCCCGAGGGGACCCAGTACTTC. Protein: CASSITPEGTQYF. Combining the CDR3 with reference TRBV19 and TRBJ2-5 gives the whole variable domain DGGITQSPKYLFRKEGQNVTLSCEQNLNHDAMYWYRQDPGQGLRLIYYSQIVNDFQKGDIAEGYSVSREKKESFPLTVTSAQKNPTAFYLCASSITPEGTQYFGPGTRLLVL.

CDR3 DNA sequence: TGCAGTGCTAGTAAGGGCGTAGAGACCCAGTACTTC. Translating it yields CSASKGVETQYF. The chain recombines TRBV20-1 with TRBJ2-5; D not resolved. CDR1 and CDR2 (germline): DFQATT, SNEGSKA (reference sequence). The length of the CDR3 is 12 residues. The V and J ends lost 3 bases and 4 bases respectively, with 9 bases between them.

This clonotype was seen just once. A much larger clone differs from this one at a single base, so this may be a read error. The conserved closing phenylalanine or tryptophan is absent in this CDR3, likely reflecting a read error. J is TRBJ1-5 and V is TRBV14; D is uncertain. This CDR3 region has 13 residues. V was shortened by 4 bases and J by 7 bases, with 11 bases between the two germline ends. CDR1 is SGHDN and CDR2 is FVKESK in the germline V gene. CDR3 in amino acids: CASSLRGWQPQHC. CDR3 nucleotides: TGTGCCAGCAGCCTCCGAGGGTGGCAGCCCCAGCATTGT.

This clonotype was counted ten times or more. The genes are TRBV29-1 and TRBJ2-7; D unresolved. CDR3 length equals 15 residues. Germline CDR1 SQVTM, CDR2 ANQGSEA. V was cut by 0 bases and J by 2 bases, with 14 bases left in between. The CDR3 DNA reads TGCAGCGTTGAAGATAGGGCAGGCAACACCTACGAGCAGTACTTC. Translation gives CSVEDRAGNTYEQYF.